The clone carrying this T cell receptor beta chain has only a few counts. The antigen is unknown. Each CDR3 protein is one row after TCRdb ran MiXCR on the 5' RACE reads. Among around 150,000 distinct CDR3 sequences listed, approximately 10% were seen once. This sample is part of a study of CD8 T cells in ankylosing spondylitis. Study-wide findings and caveats: There was a TCR beta motif, made of roughly eight highly homologous variants, that appeared characteristic of ankylosing spondylitis blood. In the blood and synovial fluid of reactive arthritis, some motif variants had been previously reported.

Germline values: CDR1 SEHNR, CDR2 FQNEAQ (reference sequence). Trimming removed 4 bases from V and 1 base from J, with 9 bases in between. CDR3 length: 14 amino acids. This clonotype originated in a male donor with ankylosing spondylitis or in good health (not recorded which). The V and J genes are TRBV7-9 and TRBJ2-3, with D perhaps TRBD1 or TRBD2 (5 bases each). Sequencing was done on a sample of blood, either unsorted or a sorted T cell fraction (not recorded which). The CDR3 bases are TGTGCCAGCAGCTCCCGGGACGGCACAGATACGCAGTATTTT. Translating gives CASSSRDGTDTQYF.